A single sample is the source of the 13 T cell receptor beta chains below, sequenced in a study of a mutant IDH1 vaccine in newly diagnosed glioma. The time point denotes: week 47, end of study. Doses comprised 300 ug of mutant IDH1 20-mer peptide each, plus topical imiquimod. The repertoire was sequenced with immunoSEQ multiplex PCR; TCRdb's copy has only in-frame clones and lacks some. This sample carries around 53,000 clones, approximately 84% of them seen once, and the ten largest clones take about 4.5%. No antigen has been identified for these receptors. Material: PBMCs, obtained from a glioma patient whose treatment included an IDH1 peptide vaccine. These receptor sequences come from a woman in her 30s with glioma. Some clones in this sample may be carry-over from other donors' samples.

The chain is built from TRBV7-3 and TRBJ1-1, with no clear D. There are 15 residues in the CDR3. With 2 bases removed from V and 3 bases from J, the gap between germline ends came to 13 bases. Germline V CDR1 and CDR2: SGHTA, FQGTGA. The CDR3 coding sequence is TGTGCCAGCAGCTTACAGCCAGGAGCAGACACTGAAGCTTTCTTT. As protein: CASSLQPGADTEAFF. The full variable domain, rest sourced from reference TRBV7-3 and TRBJ1-1, is GAGVSQTPSNKVTEKGKYVELRCDPISGHTALYWYRQSLGQGPEFLIYFQGTGAADDSGLPNDRFFAVRPEGSVSTLKIQRTERGDSAVYLCASSLQPGADTEAFFGQGTRLTVV.

The chain carries TRBV27 and TRBJ1-2, with D possibly TRBD1 on 6 matching bases. Trimming shortened V by 10 bases and J by 5 bases, and 23 bases separated the two germline ends. CDR1 MNHEY and CDR2 SMNVEV come from the germline V gene (reference sequence). The CDR3 consists of 15 residues. CDR3 protein: CATQPGGANLYGYTF. The DNA of the CDR3 is TGTGCCACGCAGCCGGGGGGCGCGAACTTATATGGCTACACCTTC.

This clone was seen just once. The chain uses TRBV2 and TRBJ2-3; 10 nucleotides align to TRBD2. Germline V gives CDR1 SNHLY, CDR2 FYNNEI. The CDR3 is 17 amino acids. The V gene end was trimmed by 3 bases and the J gene end by 2 bases; junction bases not matched to a gene: 8. Here the CDR3 reads CASSDVETSGPTDTQYF. The CDR3 DNA reads as TGTGCCAGCAGTGACGTGGAGACTAGCGGGCCCACAGATACGCAGTATTTT.

The chain recombines TRBV9 with TRBJ2-1; D is possibly TRBD2 (5 bases). Between the trimmed V and J ends, which lost 0 bases and 5 bases, there was a span of 12 bases. The CDR3 runs to 15 residues. CDR1 and CDR2 (germline): SGDLS, YYNGEE. The CDR3 here is CASSVGGLLNNEQFF. The CDR3 coding sequence is TGTGCCAGCAGCGTAGGCGGACTTCTAAACAATGAGCAGTTCTTC.

The chain carries TRBV28 and TRBJ2-3, with 8 bases identical to TRBD2. The CDR3 loop spans 15 amino acids. V gave up 5 bases and J gave up 4 bases; unmatched junction bases: 8. From germline, CDR1 is MDHEN and CDR2 SYDVKM. CDR3 sequence (DNA): TGTGCCAGCAGTCAGCGGGAGATAGGACCAGATACGCAGTATTTT. Its translation: CASSQREIGPDTQYF.

The V and J genes are TRBV19 and TRBJ1-5; 7 bases are shared with TRBD1. This CDR3 contains 17 residues. Germline CDR1 LNHDA, CDR2 SQIVND (reference sequence). V dropped 1 base and J dropped 6; count of bases not matched to a gene: 12. In nucleotides, the CDR3 is TGTGCCAGTAGTATAGCTCCCGACAGGGTCCTTAGTCAGCCCCAGCATTTT. Protein: CASSIAPDRVLSQPQHF.

This rearrangement joins TRBV5-6 to TRBJ1-2; possibly TRBD1 for D (5 bases). The V gene lost 4 bases and the J gene lost 7 bases, with 20 bases spanning the gap. This CDR3 comprises 15 residues. The V gene's germline CDR1 is SGHDT and CDR2 YYEEEE. The CDR3: CASSPWGGYEAGYTF. The CDR3 region has the DNA TGTGCCAGCAGCCCCTGGGGGGGGTATGAGGCTGGCTACACCTTC.

The rearrangement uses TRBV30 and TRBJ2-7; D may match TRBD1 or TRBD2 (6 bases each). V shed 0 bases and J shed 4 bases, with 13 bases lying between them. Looked up from germline, CDR1 is GTSNPN and CDR2 is SVGIG (reference sequence). The CDR3 extends over 14 amino acids. CDR3 region: CAWSVGGGGYEQYF. The CDR3 region has the DNA TGTGCCTGGAGTGTTGGGGGCGGAGGGTACGAGCAGTACTTC.

The chain is built from TRBV4-1 and TRBJ2-7, with D uncertain. Germline loops: CDR1 MGHRA, CDR2 YSYEKL. Trimming shortened V by 0 bases and J by 5 bases, and 14 bases separated the two germline ends. The CDR3 runs 15 residues. The CDR3 bases are TGCGCCAGCAGCCAAGAAGGGTCCGTGAGAAACGAGCAGTACTTC. Amino acids: CASSQEGSVRNEQYF.

This CDR3 reads CASSSRDRGLWLFF. The CDR3 coding sequence is TGTGCCAGCAGTTCGCGGGACAGGGGGCTGTGGCTGTTTTTT. This chain uses TRBV6-1 with TRBJ2-2, with 12 bases identical to TRBD1. Germline CDR1 MNHNS, CDR2 SASEGT. Trimming at V came to 5 bases and at J to 13 bases, leaving 8 bases not matched to a gene. The CDR3 loop spans 14 amino acids.

This chain links TRBV6-5 with TRBJ1-4; D remains ambiguous. Trimming cost V 0 bases and J 4 bases, with 6 bases left between them. This CDR3 comprises 14 residues. Germline-derived CDR1 and CDR2 are MNHEY and SVGAGI. The chain's CDR3 is CASSYSNYNEKLFF. Here the CDR3 DNA reads TGTGCCAGCAGTTACTCGAACTATAATGAAAAACTGTTTTTT.

The chain links TRBV12-5 to TRBJ2-1, with 13 nucleotides matching TRBD2. There are 21 residues in the CDR3. Germline V gene sequence: CDR1 LGHNT, CDR2 FRNRAP. The V segment lost 0 bases and the J segment 6 bases; nucleotides outside the gene matches: 17. In DNA, the CDR3 is TGTGCTAGTGGTTTGGTATTAGGGGGACTAGCGGGAAATAAAGGGTCCAATGAGCAGTTCTTC. This gives the protein CASGLVLGGLAGNKGSNEQFF.

This clone was detected a few times. The chain has TRBV2 and TRBJ1-4; maybe TRBD1 (5 bases). Per germline, CDR1 SNHLY and CDR2 FYNNEI. Trimming left V 6 bases short and J 3 bases short, with 14 bases between. This CDR3 contains 15 residues. As DNA, the CDR3 is TGTGCCAGCAGCCATATCAGGGAGGCTAATGAAAAACTGTTTTTT. Residues: CASSHIREANEKLFF.